Below are 19 T cell receptor beta chains sequenced from a single sample in a study of blood T cells in healthy people across ages. A second PCR of 7 to 11 cycles used a sample-barcoded 5' primer and a J-beta primer mix. TCRdb recomputed calls from the 5' RACE reads with MiXCR, one row per CDR3 protein. The repertoire holds around 870,000 distinct CDR3 sequences, less than 35% seen once, with around 16% in the top ten. The sample taken for sequencing was blood. Receptors originate from a woman older than 75 in good health.

This clonotype was found many times. V gene TRBV28 combines with J gene TRBJ1-2, with 7 bases identical to TRBD1. Germline V gene lookup returns CDR1 MDHEN and CDR2 SYDVKM. The CDR3 has 16 residues. V lost 6 bases to trimming and J lost 4 bases; unmatched junction nucleotides: 14. CDR3 loop: CASRTTGSPIPYGYTF. For the CDR3, the DNA is TGTGCCAGCAGGACGACAGGGTCCCCAATCCCCTATGGCTACACCTTC.

This clonotype has just a few counts. The CDR3 reads CASSLEGLAPETQYF. The CDR3 region has the DNA TGTGCCAGCAGCTTAGAGGGACTAGCTCCAGAGACCCAGTACTTC. The chain carries TRBV7-2 and TRBJ2-5, with TRBD2 matching 9 bases. The V segment lost 1 base and the J segment 4 bases; nucleotides outside the gene matches: 4. Looked up from germline, CDR1 is SGHTA and CDR2 is FQGNSA. CDR3 length: 15 amino acids.

There are many counts of this clonotype. V gene TRBV20-1 combines with J gene TRBJ1-6; the D gene is possibly TRBD1 (6 bases). Trimming left V 0 bases short and J 6 bases short, with 12 bases between. Germline assignment: CDR1 DFQATT and CDR2 SNEGSKA (reference sequence). This CDR3 comprises 15 residues. The CDR3, as DNA: TGCAGTGCTAGAGATCCAGCAGGGGTTAATTCACCCCTCCACTTT. It translates to CSARDPAGVNSPLHF.

This clonotype has a count of ten or more. The chain joins TRBV2 to TRBJ2-1, with 12 positions matching TRBD2. Germline-derived CDR1 and CDR2 are SNHLY and FYNNEI. This CDR3 comprises 19 residues. Trimming at V came to 1 base and at J to 4 bases, leaving 11 bases not matched to a gene. CDR3 sequence: CASSEVGASGGAPYNEQFF. CDR3 DNA: TGTGCCAGCAGTGAAGTGGGGGCTAGCGGGGGGGCCCCGTACAATGAGCAGTTCTTC. Looking up the rest from reference TRBV2 and TRBJ2-1 gives the full variable domain: EPEVTQTPSHQVTQMGQEVILRCVPISNHLYFYWYRQILGQKVEFLVSFYNNEISEKSEIFDDQFSVERPDGSNFTLKIRSTKLEDSAMYFCASSEVGASGGAPYNEQFFGPGTRLTVL.

A note on this clonotype: Mismatch with germline at one junction end may stem from a read error. The chain couples TRBV6-6 to TRBJ1-6, with D possibly being TRBD1 (5 bases). The CDR3 spans 17 residues. CDR1 and CDR2 from the germline V gene are MNHNY and SVGAGI (reference sequence). CDR3 in DNA: TGTGCCAGCAGTCCGGGGCGGGGCGTTGTTGGTAATTCACCCCCCCACTTT. Translation gives CASSPGRGVVGNSPPHF.

V gene TRBV5-1 combines with J gene TRBJ1-5; TRBD1 matches at 7 bases. The CDR3 consists of 16 residues. V shed 0 bases, J shed 2 bases, and the junction held 5 bases outside the gene matches. Germline loops: CDR1 SGHRS, CDR2 YFSETQ. The CDR3 sequence is CASSLGSGGGNQPQHF. The CDR3 DNA reads TGCGCCAGCAGCTTGGGGTCAGGGGGAGGCAATCAGCCCCAGCATTTT.

This clonotype was recorded at least ten times. The V call is TRBV3-1, the J call TRBJ2-7; D call uncertain. V dropped 4 bases and J dropped 2 bases, with 18 bases sitting between them. The CDR3 has 16 residues. Germline assignment: CDR1 LGHDT and CDR2 YNNKEL (reference sequence). CDR3 nucleotides: TGTGCCAGCAGCCGATACCTGGTATCCGGACCCTACGAGCAGTACTTC. Amino acids: CASSRYLVSGPYEQYF.

This clonotype appeared a single time. A much larger clone differs by one base, so this may be a read error. The genes are TRBV7-2 and TRBJ2-7, with 8 bases aligning to TRBD1. This CDR3 is 16 amino acids long. Looked up from germline, CDR1 is SGHTA and CDR2 is FQGNSA. The CDR3 DNA reads TGTGCCGGCAGCCCACAACAGGGGGTTAGCTCCTACGAGCAGTACTTC. It codes for CAGSPQQGVSSYEQYF.

This clonotype occurred many times. V is TRBV13 and J is TRBJ2-7, with 7 positions matching TRBD1. The CDR3 loop spans 15 amino acids. Unmatched junction bases numbered 9, after V lost 3 bases and J lost 4 bases. CDR1 and CDR2 (germline): PRHDT, FYEKMQ (reference sequence). The CDR3 protein is CASSFARDRDYEQYF. Here the CDR3 DNA reads TGTGCCAGCAGCTTCGCCCGGGACAGAGATTACGAGCAGTACTTC.

This clonotype was seen ten or more times. The rearrangement joins TRBV5-1 to TRBJ2-5, with TRBD1 identical over 8 bases. The V gene's germline CDR1 is SGHRS and CDR2 YFSETQ. The ends lost 4 bases at V and 3 bases at J; junction bases unmatched: 8. The CDR3 has 15 residues. DNA for the CDR3: TGCGCCAGCAGCATCCAGGGGGCGCAGGAAGAGACCCAGTACTTC. It yields the protein CASSIQGAQEETQYF.

In this sample, this clonotype turned up many times. The chain has TRBV6-6 and TRBJ1-2; 7 nucleotides align to TRBD1. The V gene's germline CDR1 is MNHNY and CDR2 SVGAGI (reference sequence). The ends lost 2 bases at V and 6 bases at J; junction bases unmatched: 6. This CDR3 comprises 14 residues. The CDR3 DNA follows: TGTGCCAGCAGTTACAGTGACAGGGAGGATGGCTACACCTTC. This encodes CASSYSDREDGYTF.

The chain has TRBV20-1 and TRBJ2-3; tentatively, D is TRBD1 or TRBD2 (5 bases each). The CDR3 sequence is 13 residues long. Trimming shortened V by 1 base and J by 5 bases, and 10 bases separated the two germline ends. In germline, CDR1 is DFQATT, CDR2 SNEGSKA (reference sequence). CDR3 region: CSARVGERDTQYF. CDR3 in DNA: TGCAGTGCTAGAGTGGGGGAGAGAGATACGCAGTATTTT.

The chain uses TRBV2 and TRBJ1-5; D may be TRBD1 (6 bases). The CDR3 has 14 amino acids. Trimming took 6 bases from V and 6 from J, leaving 15 bases between them. Germline V gene data show CDR1 as SNHLY and CDR2 as FYNNEI. The chain's CDR3 is CASSNGQNTQPQHF. Here the CDR3 DNA reads TGTGCCAGCAGCAATGGACAGAACACTCAGCCCCAGCATTTT.

This clonotype occurred many times. The V gene is TRBV6-1, the J gene TRBJ2-7; D perhaps matches TRBD1 (6 bases). CDR3 length: 16 residues. Germline loops: CDR1 MNHNS, CDR2 SASEGT. The V and J ends lost 6 bases and 0 bases respectively, with 18 bases between them. The CDR3 reads CASRGTHSRSSYEQYF. The CDR3 DNA reads as TGTGCCAGCAGGGGGACACACTCTAGGAGCTCCTACGAGCAGTACTTC.

The chain has TRBV28 and TRBJ1-1; 8 nucleotides line up with TRBD1. Germline V CDR1 and CDR2: MDHEN, SYDVKM. The CDR3 has 15 residues. J gave up 1 base and V 6 bases, and 7 bases lay outside the gene matches. The CDR3 bases are TGTGCCAGCAGAACAGGGGGTTTATGGAACACTGAAGCTTTCTTT. Encoded protein: CASRTGGLWNTEAFF.

This clonotype was detected only a few times. The V call is TRBV28, the J call TRBJ1-4, with D uncertain. Germline V gene data show CDR1 as MDHEN and CDR2 as SYDVKM. Trimming took off 8 bases at V and 5 bases at J, with 12 bases between the two ends. The CDR3 is made up of 13 amino acids. CDR3 nucleotide sequence: TGTGCCAGCTTTGGGGTAGAAAATGAAAAACTGTTTTTT. Translating it yields CASFGVENEKLFF.

A note on this clonotype: The germline gene is not matched at one end of the junction; a read error may be the cause. V is TRBV5-1 and J is TRBJ1-4; TRBD1 aligns across 7 bases. This CDR3 spans 15 amino acids. The germline CDR1 and CDR2 sequences are SGHRS and YFSETQ. The CDR3 nucleotides read TGCGCCAGCAGCTCCCGACAGGGAGGGTCTGAAAAACGGTTTTTT. Amino acids: CASSSRQGGSEKRFF.

Of note for this clonotype: Since a much larger clone is just one base distant, this may be a read error. The chain links TRBV6-5 to TRBJ2-1, with TRBD1 matching 11 bases. Germline assignment: CDR1 MNHEY and CDR2 SVGAGI. The CDR3 consists of 16 residues. The CDR3 sequence: CASSYPPGQGGNERFF. The CDR3 DNA sequence: TGTGCCAGCAGTTACCCCCCGGGACAGGGGGGGAATGAGCGGTTCTTC.

This clonotype was found many times. The V and J genes are TRBV10-3 and TRBJ2-5; 10 bases line up with TRBD2. This CDR3 region has 21 residues. Per germline, CDR1 ENHRY and CDR2 SYGVKD. V lost 4 bases and J lost 1; bases outside the gene matches: 21. CDR3 sequence reads: CAISAGGHLFTSGVGQETQYF. In DNA form, the CDR3 reads TGTGCCATCAGTGCCGGAGGGCACCTCTTTACTAGCGGGGTGGGCCAAGAGACCCAGTACTTC.